This is a list of T cell receptor beta chains from one sample in a study of chemoradiotherapy in HPV16-positive cancers. Measured with immunoSEQ multiplex PCR; TCRdb has only the in-frame clones, and not every one. Of under 2,000 clones in the sample, roughly three quarters were seen once. Sequencing was performed on tumor tissue, taken from a patient who underwent chemoradiotherapy. All receptors derive from a human donor with HPV-associated anogenital cancer. The CDR3 runs from the conserved cysteine through the conserved F or W. The D gene is left open where the match is weak. The listing skips clone size in some rows; elsewhere it reads once, few, many or a size class.

j_gene | abundance | d_gene | v_gene | CDR3nt | CDR3aa
TRBJ2-3 | - | - | TRBV5-1 | TGCGCCAGCGTGTACCGGGACGGTGGGTCAGATACGCAGTATTTT | CASVYRDGGSDTQYF
TRBJ1-4 | - | - | TRBV28 | TGTGCCAGCAGTCCAGTGAATGAAAAACTGTTTTTT | CASSPVNEKLFF
TRBJ2-3 | - | - | TRBV11-3 | TGTGCCAGCAGCCCCGGGCCGACGGCGGGAGATACGCAGTATTTT | CASSPGPTAGDTQYF
TRBJ1-3 | - | - | TRBV30 | TGTGCCTGGACTCACCCGTCTGGAAACACCATATATTTT | CAWTHPSGNTIYF
TRBJ1-4 | - | - | TRBV7-9 | TGTGCCAGCAGCTTAGTAGGGGGAGTAGGTCTGTTTTTT | CASSLVGGVGLFF
TRBJ2-1 | - | - | TRBV5-1 | TGCGCCAGCAGCTTGCCCGGGACGCGGGTCTGGGAGCAGTTCTTC | CASSLPGTRVWEQFF
TRBJ2-1 | - | TRBD2 | TRBV7-9 | TGTGCCAGCAGCCCCGAATTAGGCGCGGGGGGGCCTCAGTTCTTC | CASSPELGAGGPQFF
TRBJ2-2 | - | TRBD1 | TRBV19 | TGTGCCAGTAGTATGGGACAGGGGAACACCGGGGAGCTGTTTTTT | CASSMGQGNTGELFF
TRBJ1-5 | - | - | TRBV4-1 | TGCGCCAGCAGCCAAGGGGACGGGGAAGGGCAGCCCCAGCATTTT | CASSQGDGEGQPQHF
TRBJ1-1 | once | - | TRBV14 | TGTGCCAGCAGACGTCGGGGAGGGGGGCCCACTGAAGCTTTCTTT | CASRRRGGGPTEAFF
TRBJ1-1 | - | - | TRBV2 | TGTGCCCGCGACGGACCTGGGAACACTGAAGCTTTCTTT | CARDGPGNTEAFF
TRBJ2-2 | - | - | TRBV25-1 | TGTGCCAGCAGTGAATGGGCAGTATCTCGGACCGGGGAGCTGTTTTTT | CASSEWAVSRTGELFF
TRBJ2-2 | - | - | TRBV5-6 | TGTGCCAGCAGCTTAGCCGTCCGATCGGGCACCGGGGAGCTGTTTTTT | CASSLAVRSGTGELFF
TRBJ2-6 | - | - | TRBV9 | TGTGCCAGCAGCATGGCGTACGCATCCTCTGGGGCCAACGTCCTGACTTTC | CASSMAYASSGANVLTF
TRBJ1-6 | - | TRBD1 | TRBV28 | TGTGCCAGCAGTCCGGGACAGTTTTCACCCCTCCACTTT | CASSPGQFSPLHF
TRBJ2-1 | - | - | TRBV11-2 | TGTGCCAGCAGCTTTTTAACAGACCAGTTCTTC | CASSFLTDQFF
TRBJ1-5 | - | - | TRBV19 | TGTGCCAGTAATTGGGGGACCATGACGGGTCAGCCCCAGCATTTT | CASNWGTMTGQPQHF
TRBJ2-7 | - | TRBD2 | TRBV11-2 | TGTGCCAGCAGCTTAGGGGGGAGGGGATCCTACGAGCAGTACTTC | CASSLGGRGSYEQYF
TRBJ1-3 | once | TRBD1 | TRBV2 | TGTGCCAGCAAACGACAGGGGGAATTAAACACCATATATTTT | CASKRQGELNTIYF
TRBJ2-3 | once | - | TRBV7-8 | TGTGCCAGCAGCTTGCTAGGAGGCACAGATACGCAGTATTTT | CASSLLGGTDTQYF
TRBJ1-2 | - | - | TRBV10-3 | TGTGCCATCAGTGTGGATTCGGCAGGGAGCTATGGCTACACCTTC | CAISVDSAGSYGYTF
TRBJ1-2 | large | - | TRBV7-9 | TGTGCCAGCAGCGAAGCCCGGGCCTCCTATGGCTACACCTTC | CASSEARASYGYTF
TRBJ2-3 | - | - | TRBV2 | TGTGCCAGCAGTGAAGCTTTTGGACATATCGCAGATACGCAGTATTTT | CASSEAFGHIADTQYF
TRBJ1-2 | - | - | TRBV7-6 | TGTGCCAGCACCCCCGGCCCCAGGGACTTAGGCTACACCTTC | CASTPGPRDLGYTF
TRBJ2-3 | - | - | TRBV13 | TGTGCCAGCAGCTTCCGGTCGGGGACTCGCACAGATACGCAGTATTTT | CASSFRSGTRTDTQYF
TRBJ2-7 | - | TRBD2 | TRBV4-2 | TGTGCCAGCAGCCAAGCCCCCGGACTAGCAGTCGTCGGGAACGAGCAGTACTTC | CASSQAPGLAVVGNEQYF
TRBJ2-1 | - | TRBD2 | TRBV6-5 | TGTGCCACCCTTCGGACTAGCGGGGGATACAATGAGCAGTTCTTC | CATLRTSGGYNEQFF
TRBJ2-7 | - | - | TRBV11-1 | TGTGCCAGCAGTCAACTTGACTACGAGCAGTACTTC | CASSQLDYEQYF
TRBJ2-7 | - | TRBD1 | TRBV30 | TGTGCCTGGAGCCCCGGGACAGGGGGCGCTTTGGGGTCCGAGCAGTACTTC | CAWSPGTGGALGSEQYF
TRBJ2-1 | - | TRBD2 | TRBV15 | TGTGCCACAACTAGCGGGAGAAGTCGCAGCTCCTACAATGAGCAGTTCTTC | CATTSGRSRSSYNEQFF
TRBJ1-3 | - | TRBD1 | TRBV6-6 | TGTGCCAGCACCGGACAGGGGGTCGTCGGAAACACCATATATTTT | CASTGQGVVGNTIYF
TRBJ2-1 | - | - | TRBV6-6 | TGTGCCAGCAGTCCGGACCTCACCCCCTACAATGAGCAGTTCTTC | CASSPDLTPYNEQFF
TRBJ1-2 | - | - | TRBV5-1 | TGCGCCAGCAGCTTGGGGGTATGGCGGGGTTACACCTTC | CASSLGVWRGYTF
TRBJ1-3 | few | - | TRBV2 | TGTGCCAGCAGCGCTCTTACAGGGAGTATCCTAAACACCATATATTTT | CASSALTGSILNTIYF
TRBJ2-5 | - | TRBD2 | TRBV29-1 | TGCAGCGTTGACGGGGTTAGCGGGGGAGGCCAAGAGACCCAGTACTTC | CSVDGVSGGGQETQYF
TRBJ2-1 | - | - | TRBV5-4 | TGTGCCAGCAGCTCCTTGTACGGGAGCGCCAGCTCCTACAATGAGCAGTTCTTC | CASSSLYGSASSYNEQFF